The 18 T cell receptor beta chains given below trace back to one sample, sequenced in a study of cytomegalovirus exposure and HLA in healthy donors (dated by TCRdb to 2015 to 2018). Libraries were prepared through the immunoSEQ multiplex PCR assay. For the multiplex PCR, a mixture combining 60 forward primers for TCR Vbeta segments and 13 reverse primers for TCR Jbeta segments was used. TCRdb took over this immuneACCESS table, retaining in-frame rearrangements with V and J assigned. Such tables are incomplete; in checked studies, under half of the missing clones stem from an unresolved V gene, and the remainder is unexplained. The sample records about 120,000 clones, 75% to 90% of which are singletons. The ten largest make up around 2.2% of the sample. The sequenced sample was PBMCs. These receptors were taken from a man aged 25 to 40 in good health and CMV-seronegative.

The chain uses TRBV6-1 and TRBJ1-2, with 10 nucleotides matching TRBD1. Per germline, CDR1 MNHNS and CDR2 SASEGT. The V gene end was trimmed by 7 bases and the J gene end by 8 bases; junction bases not matched to a gene: 4. The length of the CDR3 is 12 residues. In DNA, the CDR3 is TGTGCCAGCAATGACAGGGGGCAAGGCTACACCTTC. Translating it yields CASNDRGQGYTF.

The chain uses TRBV5-1 and TRBJ1-1; no clear D gene. The V end was cut by 0 bases, the J end by 0 bases, with 15 bases between. Germline CDR1 SGHRS, CDR2 YFSETQ. The CDR3 consists of 17 residues. CDR3 residues: CASSLDGVRRMNTEAFF. DNA for the CDR3: TGCGCCAGCAGCTTGGACGGGGTGCGGCGGATGAACACTGAAGCTTTCTTT.

This clone was counted only a few times. V usage is TRBV30 and J usage is TRBJ2-4, with D uncertain. Trimming shortened V by 2 bases and J by 6 bases, and 17 bases separated the two germline ends. Germline V gene lookup returns CDR1 GTSNPN and CDR2 SVGIG (reference sequence). The CDR3 has 15 amino acids. The CDR3 sequence: CAWSTPAGLRNIQYF. CDR3 sequence (DNA): TGTGCCTGGAGTACCCCCGCAGGATTGCGAAACATTCAGTACTTC. Complete variable domain (other parts from reference TRBV30 and TRBJ2-4): SQTIHQWPATLVQPVGSPLSLECTVEGTSNPNLYWYRQAAGRGLQLLFYSVGIGQISSEVPQNLSASRPQDRQFILSSKKLLLSDSGFYLCAWSTPAGLRNIQYFGAGTRLSVL.

This rearrangement joins TRBV5-4 to TRBJ1-2; tentative D call: TRBD1 (5 bases). Germline V lookup: CDR1 SGHNT, CDR2 YYREEE (reference sequence). This CDR3 has 15 residues. Trimming stripped 0 bases from V and 4 bases from J, with 13 bases between. CDR3 nucleotides: TGTGCCAGCAGCTTGGAGGAAGGGGTGGGCTATGGCTACACCTTC. This translates into CASSLEEGVGYGYTF.

CDR3: CASRDRDRSYNEQFF. The CDR3 nucleotides read TGTGCCAGCAGAGACCGGGACAGGAGTTACAATGAGCAGTTCTTC. The J gene is TRBJ2-1, the V gene TRBV27, with 8 bases identical to TRBD1. Per germline, CDR1 MNHEY and CDR2 SMNVEV (reference sequence). V was clipped by 6 bases and J by 4 bases; unmatched bases: 8. The CDR3 sequence is 15 residues long.

This chain links TRBV13 with TRBJ2-1; 7 bases align to TRBD2. The CDR3 is 15 residues long. Germline trimming cut 2 bases from V and 3 bases from J; bases unmatched to any gene: 4. Germline V lookup: CDR1 PRHDT, CDR2 FYEKMQ (reference sequence). The CDR3 spells CASSLRLADYNEQFF. DNA for the CDR3: TGTGCCAGCAGCTTAAGGCTAGCGGACTACAATGAGCAGTTCTTC.

This chain connects TRBV5-1 to TRBJ2-5; 8 nucleotides agree with TRBD2. The V and J ends lost 4 bases and 4 bases, in that order; junction bases with no gene match: 6. This CDR3 is 14 amino acids long. CDR1 and CDR2 (germline): SGHRS, YFSETQ. CDR3 residues: CASSVGGARETQYF. Written as DNA, the CDR3 is TGCGCCAGCAGCGTCGGGGGGGCCCGAGAGACCCAGTACTTC.

This rearrangement joins TRBV4-3 to TRBJ1-3, with 9 bases aligning to TRBD1. The germline gives CDR1 LGHNA, CDR2 YSLEER. The ends lost 1 base at V and 9 bases at J; junction bases unmatched: 13. This CDR3 is 17 amino acids long. CDR3 sequence (DNA): TGCGCCAGCAGCCAAGTTCCTGGTTGGGACAGGGCGGTCACCATATATTTT. Protein: CASSQVPGWDRAVTIYF.

V and J are TRBV9 and TRBJ1-1; the match to TRBD1 covers 8 bases. After removal of 3 bases from V and 1 base from J, the junction contained 11 bases not matched to a gene. The germline V gene has CDR1 SGDLS and CDR2 YYNGEE. The CDR3 totals 17 residues. CDR3 DNA sequence: TGTGCCAGCAGCGGCCGGCAGGGGGCCTGGTCGAACACTGAAGCTTTCTTT. Its protein is CASSGRQGAWSNTEAFF.

The J gene is TRBJ2-3, the V gene TRBV2; 7 bases are shared with TRBD1. CDR3 length: 17 amino acids. V lost 5 bases, J lost 0 bases, and 11 bases stayed unmatched. Per germline, CDR1 SNHLY and CDR2 FYNNEI. CDR3 region: CASSPRNRGRSTDTQYF. CDR3 coding DNA: TGTGCCAGCAGTCCCAGGAACAGGGGTAGGAGCACAGATACGCAGTATTTT.

V usage is TRBV5-1 and J usage is TRBJ2-7; D remains ambiguous. This CDR3 contains 16 residues. V lost 4 bases and J lost 0, with 17 bases in between. Germline lookup yields CDR1 SGHRS and CDR2 YFSETQ. CDR3 residues: CASSPATAASSYEQYF. The CDR3 nucleotides are TGCGCCAGCAGCCCCGCCACCGCGGCTAGCTCCTACGAGCAGTACTTC.

This clone came up once. The chain combines TRBV6-1 with TRBJ2-3, with 9 bases matching TRBD2. Germline CDR1 MNHNS, CDR2 SASEGT. J was trimmed by 4 bases and V by 7 bases; bases with no gene match: 6. The length of the CDR3 is 14 residues. The CDR3 sequence is CASNRGGGADTQYF. The CDR3 DNA sequence: TGTGCCAGCAATCGCGGCGGGGGGGCAGATACGCAGTATTTT.

This chain uses TRBV6-1 with TRBJ2-3, with 8 nucleotides matching TRBD2. The CDR3 extends over 14 amino acids. With V trimmed by 4 bases and J by 3 bases, 3 bases remained unmatched. CDR1 is MNHNS and CDR2 is SASEGT in the germline V gene. The CDR3 bases are TGTGCCAGCAGTGCGGGGGGGCCTACAGATACGCAGTATTTT. Amino acids: CASSAGGPTDTQYF.

V gene TRBV7-9 combines with J gene TRBJ1-4; D unresolved. V shed 5 bases and J shed 4 bases, with 11 bases lying between them. Per the germline V gene, CDR1 is SEHNR and CDR2 is FQNEAQ (reference sequence). CDR3 length: 14 amino acids. CDR3 amino acids: CASSHTGLNEKLFF. The DNA of the CDR3 is TGTGCCAGCAGCCACACTGGACTTAATGAAAAACTGTTTTTT.

This chain uses TRBV18 with TRBJ2-2; weak D call: TRBD1 (5 bases). The length of the CDR3 is 14 residues. V was pared by 1 base and J by 7 bases, with 10 bases between. Looked up from germline, CDR1 is KGHSH and CDR2 is LQKENI. The CDR3 coding sequence is TGTGCCAGCTCACCACGGCAGGGCGACGGGGAGCTGTTTTTT. It encodes CASSPRQGDGELFF.

This clone was counted a single time. The chain uses TRBV30 and TRBJ2-7, with TRBD1 matching over 9 bases. V was pared by 5 bases and J by 3 bases, with 8 bases of the junction left unmatched. Germline loops: CDR1 GTSNPN, CDR2 SVGIG (reference sequence). This CDR3 has 14 residues. The CDR3 region is CAWATGTGNYEQYF. In DNA, the CDR3 is TGTGCCTGGGCTACCGGGACAGGGAACTACGAGCAGTACTTC.

The chain employs TRBV18 and TRBJ1-1; D unclear. The CDR3 spans 15 residues. V lost 1 base, J lost 4 bases, and 13 bases lay in between. CDR1 KGHSH and CDR2 LQKENI come from the germline V gene. CDR3 bases: TGTGCCAGCTCACCACAGGCGGGAATGAGCACTGAAGCTTTCTTT. It is translated as CASSPQAGMSTEAFF.

The V gene is TRBV28, the J gene TRBJ1-2; TRBD1 matches 8 bases. The CDR3 covers 14 residues. Looked up from germline, CDR1 is MDHEN and CDR2 is SYDVKM. V shed 7 bases and J 1 base; nucleotides not matched to a gene: 5. The CDR3 spells CASTWTGFNYGYTF. CDR3 coding DNA: TGTGCCAGCACCTGGACAGGGTTTAACTATGGCTACACCTTC.